Shown below are 27 T cell receptor beta chains from a single sample sequenced in a study of CD8+ T cells in alopecia areata. Punch biopsies of lesional scalp, plus peripheral blood, were taken from alopecia areata patients. RNA was extracted and reverse transcribed into cDNA as the sequencing template. The method was immunoSEQ multiplex PCR; TCRdb's version includes in-frame clones alone and lacks a portion of them. The sample comprises approximately 6,000 clones, about 60% of which are singletons, and approximately 10% rests with the top ten. The sample consisted of skin, taken at week 0. These receptors all stem from a human donor with alopecia areata.

Only a few counts were recorded for this clone. The chain uses TRBV5-1 and TRBJ1-2; TRBD1 matches at 7 bases. CDR1 SGHRS and CDR2 YFSETQ come from the germline V gene. The ends lost 4 bases at V and 4 bases at J; junction bases unmatched: 7. The CDR3 sequence is 14 residues long. CDR3 in amino acids: CASSKGQEGYGYTF. As DNA, the CDR3 is TGCGCCAGCAGCAAAGGACAGGAAGGCTATGGCTACACCTTC.

The J gene is TRBJ1-5, the V gene TRBV4-1, with TRBD1 as a possible D gene (5 bases). V was cut by 0 bases and J by 5 bases, with 17 bases left in between. There are 17 residues in the CDR3. Per germline, CDR1 MGHRA and CDR2 YSYEKL. CDR3 sequence (DNA): TGCGCCAGCAGCCAAGAGAGCAGGGCAGGGTGGCATCAGCCCCAGCATTTT. It specifies CASSQESRAGWHQPQHF.

As to this clone: At one end, the junction sequence differs from germline, possibly due to a read error. CDR3 residues: CASSSRGGSGYSEQFF. As DNA, the CDR3 is TGTGCCAGCAGCTCTCGAGGGGGTAGCGGGTACAGTGAGCAGTTCTTC. J is TRBJ2-1 and V is TRBV7-9; tentative D call: TRBD2 (7 bases). From germline, CDR1 is SEHNR and CDR2 FQNEAQ (reference sequence). The CDR3 sequence is 16 residues long.

This chain uses TRBV6-5 with TRBJ1-1; 7 positions match TRBD1. Germline V gene lookup returns CDR1 MNHEY and CDR2 SVGAGI. There are 14 residues in the CDR3. Trimming at V came to 6 bases and at J to 5 bases, leaving 9 bases not matched to a gene. The CDR3 DNA is TGTGCCAGCAGCCGAGGACAGGCGGGTACTGAAGCTTTCTTT. Translating it yields CASSRGQAGTEAFF.

This chain uses TRBV6-5 with TRBJ1-2; D possibly corresponds to TRBD1 (5 bases). This CDR3 spans 13 amino acids. Trimming took off 3 bases at V and 6 bases at J, with 11 bases between the two ends. CDR1 is MNHEY and CDR2 is SVGAGI in the germline V gene. The DNA for the CDR3 is TGTGCCAGCAGTTATTTTACAGGTCATGGCTACACCTTC. This gives the protein CASSYFTGHGYTF.

The V and J genes are TRBV5-1 and TRBJ1-2; 8 bases fit TRBD1. J was trimmed by 6 bases and V by 0 bases; bases with no gene match: 1. CDR1 and CDR2 from the germline V gene are SGHRS and YFSETQ. The CDR3 runs 13 residues. CDR3 bases: TGCGCCAGCAGCTTGGTGACAGGGGATGGCTACACCTTC. Translated, it gives CASSLVTGDGYTF.

For this clone: The same CDR3 also results from other DNA sequences found in this sample. The chain couples TRBV19 to TRBJ1-3; D is unclear. This CDR3 comprises 12 residues. Trimming took off 6 bases at V and 2 bases at J, with 5 bases between the two ends. From germline, CDR1 is LNHDA and CDR2 SQIVND (reference sequence). This chain's CDR3 is CASRTAGNTIYF. In nucleotides, the CDR3 is TGTGCCAGTAGGACTGCTGGAAACACCATATATTTT.

The chain recombines TRBV7-6 with TRBJ1-2; D gene unclear. The CDR3 runs to 14 residues. Germline V gives CDR1 SGHVS, CDR2 FNYEAQ. Trimming removed 1 base from V and 4 bases from J, with 10 bases in between. The CDR3 DNA reads as TGTGCCAGCAGCTTAGAAAGGGCACGCTATGGCTACACCTTC. Protein product: CASSLERARYGYTF.

Only one count was recorded for this clone. V is TRBV2 and J is TRBJ1-1; D ambiguous. Trimming removed 11 bases at V and 5 bases at J, with 12 bases between. CDR1 is SNHLY and CDR2 is FYNNEI in the germline V gene. The CDR3 is 11 residues long. The CDR3 coding sequence is TGTGCCGGAACCGGACGAACTGAAGCTTTCTTT. Translating gives CAGTGRTEAFF.

This clone was counted between two and nine times. This sequence joins TRBV27 and TRBJ2-3; 9 nucleotides match TRBD2. The CDR3 contains 11 residues. Per the germline V gene, CDR1 is MNHEY and CDR2 is SMNVEV (reference sequence). Trimming cost V 5 bases and J 15 bases; bases outside gene matches: 6. CDR3 bases: TGTGCCAGCAGTCCCGGGACTAGCAAATATTTT. Its translation is CASSPGTSKYF.

The CDR3, as DNA: TGTGCCAGCAGCGCGAGGGGACTAGCGGCCGGGGAGCTGTTTTTT. It specifies CASSARGLAAGELFF. The rearrangement joins TRBV9 to TRBJ2-2, with 11 positions matching TRBD2. The CDR3 length is 15 residues. Losses at the gene ends were 3 bases for V and 6 bases for J; bases not matched to a gene: 4. Germline V lookup: CDR1 SGDLS, CDR2 YYNGEE.

This chain connects TRBV6-6 to TRBJ2-5; TRBD1 agrees at 7 bases. The CDR3 is 15 residues long. Per the germline V gene, CDR1 is MNHNY and CDR2 is SVGAGI (reference sequence). The V gene end was trimmed by 6 bases and the J gene end by 3 bases; junction bases not matched to a gene: 10. Here the CDR3 reads CASSHTWDSKETQYF. The CDR3 coding sequence is TGTGCCAGCAGCCATACATGGGACAGCAAAGAGACCCAGTACTTC.

The chain employs TRBV10-3 and TRBJ2-1; D possibly corresponds to TRBD2 (6 bases). This CDR3 has 14 amino acids. Germline loops: CDR1 ENHRY, CDR2 SYGVKD. V lost 10 bases to trimming and J lost 5 bases, with 18 bases between them. The CDR3 DNA is TGTGCCACTCGAATTGAGGCTAGCGACAATGAGCAGTTCTTC. Residues: CATRIEASDNEQFF.

This clone was seen a single time. The chain carries TRBV27 and TRBJ2-5; D is possibly TRBD2 (5 bases). The J call may not be correct, given that the DNA end is closer to TRBJ2-7. The CDR3 spans 15 residues. CDR1 and CDR2 (germline): MNHEY, SMNVEV (reference sequence). The chain's CDR3 is CASSFGLRSSYEQYF. The CDR3, as DNA: TGTGCCAGCAGTTTTGGACTCCGCAGCTCCTACGAGCAGTACTTC.

A remark on this clone: Only one base separates this from a far larger clonotype, so it likely reflects a read error. This CDR3 is also generated by other DNA sequences in the sample. J is TRBJ1-1 and V is TRBV5-1; 7 bases are shared with TRBD1. Per germline, CDR1 SGHRS and CDR2 YFSETQ. The CDR3 runs to 16 residues. CDR3 nucleotides: TGCGCCAGCAGCTTGGGGGCAGGGGGTACTTCATGGGAAGCGTTCTTT. As protein: CASSLGAGGTSWEAFF.

V and J are TRBV30 and TRBJ1-4; no clear D. V lost 0 bases and J lost 7, with 3 bases in between. The CDR3 loop spans 11 amino acids. Per germline, CDR1 GTSNPN and CDR2 SVGIG (reference sequence). The CDR3 sequence: CAWSVGEKLFF. The CDR3 DNA is TGTGCCTGGAGTGTAGGTGAAAAACTGTTTTTT.

The chain links TRBV15 to TRBJ1-5; D unresolved. This CDR3 has 16 amino acids. Germline lookup yields CDR1 LNHNV and CDR2 YYDKDF (reference sequence). The ends were cut back, 2 bases at V and 4 bases at J, with 15 bases in the middle. Written as DNA, the CDR3 is TGTGCCACCAGCAGAAACCCGGGCAGATCGAATCAGCCCCAGCATTTT. It translates to CATSRNPGRSNQPQHF.

There are a few counts of this clone. This chain links TRBV6-6 with TRBJ2-7; 10 nucleotides align to TRBD1. After removal of 3 bases from V and 5 bases from J, the junction contained 7 bases not matched to a gene. Germline V CDR1 and CDR2: MNHNY, SVGAGI (reference sequence). This CDR3 has 15 residues. CDR3: CASSYAGTGVDEQYF. The CDR3 nucleotides are TGTGCCAGCAGTTATGCCGGGACAGGGGTGGACGAGCAGTACTTC.

The chain links TRBV5-1 to TRBJ1-2, with a weak D call TRBD1 (5 bases). Germline values: CDR1 SGHRS, CDR2 YFSETQ. There are 16 residues in the CDR3. Trimming cost V 4 bases and J 12 bases, with 28 bases left between them. CDR3 nucleotides: TGCGCCAGCAGCCCCGGACACGCGGATCTATTGGGGCTGGACACCTTC. This codes for CASSPGHADLLGLDTF.

The chain joins TRBV6-1 to TRBJ1-2; 7 bases agree with TRBD1. Germline V gene data show CDR1 as MNHNS and CDR2 as SASEGT. The CDR3 is 12 amino acids. V lost 8 bases, J lost 8 bases, and 8 bases stayed unmatched. The CDR3 nucleotides read TGTGCCAGCTGGGAGACAGGGAGGGGCTACACCTTC. Translating gives CASWETGRGYTF.

The gene calls are TRBV5-1 and TRBJ2-2; 9 nucleotides line up with TRBD2. Per germline, CDR1 SGHRS and CDR2 YFSETQ. The CDR3 contains 17 residues. V gave up 1 base and J gave up 0 bases; unmatched junction bases: 4. The CDR3 loop reads CASSLKAGGANTGELFF. CDR3 nucleotides: TGCGCCAGCAGCTTGAAAGCGGGGGGCGCGAACACCGGGGAGCTGTTTTTT.

This sequence joins TRBV5-1 and TRBJ1-5; 9 bases line up with TRBD1. This CDR3 comprises 15 residues. Looked up from germline, CDR1 is SGHRS and CDR2 is YFSETQ. V lost 0 bases to trimming and J lost 6 bases; unmatched junction nucleotides: 4. The CDR3 sequence: CASSLEWGQGQPQHF. DNA of the CDR3: TGCGCCAGCAGCTTGGAATGGGGACAGGGTCAGCCCCAGCATTTT.

This chain connects TRBV7-3 to TRBJ2-1, with 8 bases identical to TRBD1. The CDR3 covers 13 residues. Trimming removed 2 bases from V and 9 bases from J; junction bases left unmatched: 3. The V gene's germline CDR1 is SGHTA and CDR2 FQGTGA. CDR3 nucleotides: TGTGCCAGCAGCTTACAGGGGGCGGGTGAGCAGTTCTTC. Encoded protein: CASSLQGAGEQFF. Full variable domain (missing parts from reference TRBV7-3 and TRBJ2-1): GAGVSQTPSNKVTEKGKYVELRCDPISGHTALYWYRQSLGQGPEFLIYFQGTGAADDSGLPNDRFFAVRPEGSVSTLKIQRTERGDSAVYLCASSLQGAGEQFFGPGTRLTVL.

This chain connects TRBV7-9 to TRBJ2-7; D remains unclear. CDR3 length: 14 amino acids. V lost 5 bases and J lost 7, with 18 bases in between. The germline CDR1 and CDR2 sequences are SEHNR and FQNEAQ (reference sequence). CDR3 in amino acids: CASSQRHSFREQYF. CDR3 DNA: TGTGCCAGCAGCCAAAGACACTCATTTAGGGAGCAGTACTTC.

The chain carries TRBV29-1 and TRBJ2-5; D is perhaps TRBD2 (6 bases). The CDR3 sequence is 10 residues long. The V and J ends lost 4 bases and 7 bases respectively, with 7 bases between them. Germline V CDR1 and CDR2: SQVTM, ANQGSEA. The CDR3 bases are TGCAGCGTTGCGGAGGGGACCCAGTACTTC. Translated: CSVAEGTQYF.

This chain uses TRBV6-6 with TRBJ2-1; 7 bases line up with TRBD1. The CDR3 sequence is 14 residues long. Germline CDR1 reads MNHNY; CDR2 reads SVGAGI (reference sequence). Trimming took 9 bases from V and 6 from J; bases not matched to a gene: 11. As DNA, the CDR3 is TGTGCCAGTGAAGGACAGGCCCCCCTCAATGAGCAGTTCTTC. Its translation is CASEGQAPLNEQFF.

This clone was seen a few times. J is TRBJ1-2 and V is TRBV2, with TRBD1 matching over 7 bases. V lost 6 bases to trimming and J lost 4 bases; unmatched junction nucleotides: 11. Per the germline V gene, CDR1 is SNHLY and CDR2 is FYNNEI. This CDR3 is built from 15 residues. DNA for the CDR3: TGTGCCAGCAGCCGGTTTGGGGACAGAGCCTATGGCTACACCTTC. It encodes CASSRFGDRAYGYTF.